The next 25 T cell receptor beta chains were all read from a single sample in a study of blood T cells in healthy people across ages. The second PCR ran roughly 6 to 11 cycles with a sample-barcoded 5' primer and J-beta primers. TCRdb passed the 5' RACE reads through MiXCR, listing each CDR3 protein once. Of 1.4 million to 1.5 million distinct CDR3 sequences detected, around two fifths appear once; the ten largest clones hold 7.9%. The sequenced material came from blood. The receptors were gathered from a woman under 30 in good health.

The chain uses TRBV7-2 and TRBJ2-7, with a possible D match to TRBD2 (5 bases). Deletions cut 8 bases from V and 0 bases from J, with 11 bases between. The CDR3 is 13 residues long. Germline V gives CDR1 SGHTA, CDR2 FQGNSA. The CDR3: CASRGSNSYEQYF. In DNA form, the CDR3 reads TGTGCCAGCCGGGGTAGTAACTCCTACGAGCAGTACTTC.

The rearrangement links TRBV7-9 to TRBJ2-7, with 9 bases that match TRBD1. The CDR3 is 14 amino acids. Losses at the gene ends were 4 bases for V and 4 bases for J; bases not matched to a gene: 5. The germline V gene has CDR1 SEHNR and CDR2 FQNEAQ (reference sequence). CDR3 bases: TGTGCCAGCAGCTCCAAGGACAGGGGATACGAGCAGTACTTC. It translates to CASSSKDRGYEQYF.

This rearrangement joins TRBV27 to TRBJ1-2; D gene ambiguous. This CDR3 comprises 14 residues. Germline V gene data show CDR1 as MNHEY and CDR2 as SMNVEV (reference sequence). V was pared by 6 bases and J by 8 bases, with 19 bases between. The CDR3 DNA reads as TGTGCCAGCAGAACCTCCCTTGAGGCGCAGGGCTACACCTTC. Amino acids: CASRTSLEAQGYTF.

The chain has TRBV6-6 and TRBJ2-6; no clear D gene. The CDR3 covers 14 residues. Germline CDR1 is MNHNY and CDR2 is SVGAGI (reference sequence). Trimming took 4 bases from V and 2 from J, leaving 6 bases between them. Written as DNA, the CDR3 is TGTGCCAGCAGTTCTCGAACTGGGGCCAACGTCCTGACTTTC. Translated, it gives CASSSRTGANVLTF.

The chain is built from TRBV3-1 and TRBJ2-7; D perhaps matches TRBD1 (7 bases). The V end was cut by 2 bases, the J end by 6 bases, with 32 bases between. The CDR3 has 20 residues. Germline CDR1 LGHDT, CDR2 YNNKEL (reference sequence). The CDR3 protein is CASSQNDKGGKGTPWGEQYF. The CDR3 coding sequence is TGTGCCAGCAGCCAAAACGACAAAGGGGGCAAAGGGACTCCTTGGGGCGAGCAGTACTTC.

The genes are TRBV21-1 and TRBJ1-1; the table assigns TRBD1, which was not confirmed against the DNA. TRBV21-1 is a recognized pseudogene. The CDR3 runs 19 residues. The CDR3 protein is CASSTYHTHGAGQNTEAFF. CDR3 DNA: TGTGCCAGCAGCACATACCATACACACGGGGCAGGACAGAACACTGAAGCTTTCTTT.

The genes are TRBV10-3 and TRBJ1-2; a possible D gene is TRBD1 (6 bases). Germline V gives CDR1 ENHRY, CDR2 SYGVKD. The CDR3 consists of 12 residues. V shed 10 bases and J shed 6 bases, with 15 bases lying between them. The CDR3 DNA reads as TGTGCCAACAAGGGGGGGAAAGATGGCTACACCTTC. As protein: CANKGGKDGYTF.

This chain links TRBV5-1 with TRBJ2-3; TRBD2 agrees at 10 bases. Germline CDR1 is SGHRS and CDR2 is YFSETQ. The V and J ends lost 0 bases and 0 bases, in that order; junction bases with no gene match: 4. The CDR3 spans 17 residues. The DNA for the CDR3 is TGCGCCAGCAGCTTGGGGCCACTAGCGGGAAGCACAGATACGCAGTATTTT. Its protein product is CASSLGPLAGSTDTQYF.

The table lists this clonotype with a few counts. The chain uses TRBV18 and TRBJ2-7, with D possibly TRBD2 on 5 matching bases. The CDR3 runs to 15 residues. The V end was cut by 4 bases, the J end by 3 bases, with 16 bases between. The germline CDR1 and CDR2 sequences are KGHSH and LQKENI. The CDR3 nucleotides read TGTGCCAGCTCACTCAGACGAATAGGGAGCTACGAGCAGTACTTC. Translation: CASSLRRIGSYEQYF.

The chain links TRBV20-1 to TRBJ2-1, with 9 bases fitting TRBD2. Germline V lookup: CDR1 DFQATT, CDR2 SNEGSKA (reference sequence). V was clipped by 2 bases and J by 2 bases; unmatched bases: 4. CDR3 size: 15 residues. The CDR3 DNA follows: TGCAGTGCTAGATTACTAGCGGGCCCCTACAATGAGCAGTTCTTC. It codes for CSARLLAGPYNEQFF.

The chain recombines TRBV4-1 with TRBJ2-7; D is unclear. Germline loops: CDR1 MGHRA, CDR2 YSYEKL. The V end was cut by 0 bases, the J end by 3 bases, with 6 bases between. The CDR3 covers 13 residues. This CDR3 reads CASSQEDFYEQYF. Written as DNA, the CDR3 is TGCGCCAGCAGCCAAGAAGATTTCTACGAGCAGTACTTC.

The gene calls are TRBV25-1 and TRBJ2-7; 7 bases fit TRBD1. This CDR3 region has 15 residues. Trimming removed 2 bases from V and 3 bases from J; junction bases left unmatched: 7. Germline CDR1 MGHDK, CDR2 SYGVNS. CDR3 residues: CASSERYRGGYEQYF. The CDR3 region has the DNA TGTGCCAGCAGTGAACGGTACAGGGGCGGCTACGAGCAGTACTTC.

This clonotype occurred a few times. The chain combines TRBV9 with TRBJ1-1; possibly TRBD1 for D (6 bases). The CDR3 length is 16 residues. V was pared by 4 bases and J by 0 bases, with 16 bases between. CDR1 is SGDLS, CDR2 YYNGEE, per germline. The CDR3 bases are TGTGCCAGCAGCTCGGGGGGGCAGGTAATGAACACTGAAGCTTTCTTT. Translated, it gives CASSSGGQVMNTEAFF.

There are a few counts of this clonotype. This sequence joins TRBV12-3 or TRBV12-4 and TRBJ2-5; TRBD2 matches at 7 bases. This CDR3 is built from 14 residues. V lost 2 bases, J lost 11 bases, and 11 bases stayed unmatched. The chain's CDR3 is CASSLSGGGNEQYF. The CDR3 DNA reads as TGTGCCAGCAGTTTATCGGGAGGAGGCAATGAGCAGTACTTC.

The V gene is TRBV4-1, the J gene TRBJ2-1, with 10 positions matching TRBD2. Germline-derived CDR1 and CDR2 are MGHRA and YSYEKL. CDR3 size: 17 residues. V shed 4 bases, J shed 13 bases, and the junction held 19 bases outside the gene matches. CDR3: CASSPRGSGRTQETQFF. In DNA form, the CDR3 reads TGCGCCAGCAGCCCCCGGGGTAGCGGGAGGACCCAAGAGACCCAGTTCTTC.

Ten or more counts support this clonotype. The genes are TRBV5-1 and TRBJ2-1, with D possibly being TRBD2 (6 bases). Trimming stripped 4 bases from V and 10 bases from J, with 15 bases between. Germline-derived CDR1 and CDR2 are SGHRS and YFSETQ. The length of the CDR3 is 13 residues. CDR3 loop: CASSTRTTGEQFF. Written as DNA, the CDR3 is TGCGCCAGCAGCACCCGGACTACAGGAGAGCAGTTCTTC.

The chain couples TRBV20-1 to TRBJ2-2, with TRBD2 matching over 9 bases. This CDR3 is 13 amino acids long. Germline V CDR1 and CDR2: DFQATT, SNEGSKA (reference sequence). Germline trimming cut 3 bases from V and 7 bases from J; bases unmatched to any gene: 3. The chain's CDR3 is CSASGAGGGELFF. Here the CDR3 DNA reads TGCAGTGCTAGTGGAGCGGGGGGCGGGGAGCTGTTTTTT.

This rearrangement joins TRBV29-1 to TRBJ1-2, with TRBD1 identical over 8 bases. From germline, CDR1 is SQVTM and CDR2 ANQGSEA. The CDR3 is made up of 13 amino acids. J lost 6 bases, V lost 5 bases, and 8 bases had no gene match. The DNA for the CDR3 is TGCAGCGTTTCTTCAGGGGGCGCGAATGGCTACACCTTC. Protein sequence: CSVSSGGANGYTF.

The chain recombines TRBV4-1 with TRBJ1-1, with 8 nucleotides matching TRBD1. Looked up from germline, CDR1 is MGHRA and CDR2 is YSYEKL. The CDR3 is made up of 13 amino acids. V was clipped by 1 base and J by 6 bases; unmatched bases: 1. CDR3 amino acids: CASSQVTGAEAFF. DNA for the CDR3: TGCGCCAGCAGCCAAGTGACAGGGGCTGAAGCTTTCTTT.

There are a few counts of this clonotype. The CDR3 loop reads CASSPPSGLQETQYF. CDR3 DNA: TGTGCCAGCTCACCCCCTAGCGGGCTACAAGAGACCCAGTACTTC. J is TRBJ2-5 and V is TRBV18; 8 bases line up with TRBD2. The V gene end was trimmed by 3 bases and the J gene end by 2 bases; junction bases not matched to a gene: 5. This CDR3 has 15 amino acids. Germline V gene sequence: CDR1 KGHSH, CDR2 LQKENI.

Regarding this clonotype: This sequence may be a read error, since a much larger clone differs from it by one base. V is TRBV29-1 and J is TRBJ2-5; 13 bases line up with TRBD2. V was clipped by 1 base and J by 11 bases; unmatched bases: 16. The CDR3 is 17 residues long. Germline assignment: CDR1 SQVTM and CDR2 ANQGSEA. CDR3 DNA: TGCAGCGTTGAAGGTCTGTCGACTAGCGGGGGGTTGGATGAGCAGTACTTC. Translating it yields CSVEGLSTSGGLDEQYF.

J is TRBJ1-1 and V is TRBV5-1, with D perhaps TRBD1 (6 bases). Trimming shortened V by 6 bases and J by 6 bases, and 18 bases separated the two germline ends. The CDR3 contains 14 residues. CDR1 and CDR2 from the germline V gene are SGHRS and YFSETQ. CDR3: CASKREGGNAEAFF. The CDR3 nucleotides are TGCGCCAGCAAGAGGGAGGGGGGCAACGCTGAAGCTTTCTTT. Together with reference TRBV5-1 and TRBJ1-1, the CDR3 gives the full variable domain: KAGVTQTPRYLIKTRGQQVTLSCSPISGHRSVSWYQQTPGQGLQFLFEYFSETQRNKGNFPGRFSGRQFSNSRSEMNVSTLELGDSALYLCASKREGGNAEAFFGQGTRLTVV.

This CDR3 is CSALTGANYGYTF. The CDR3 DNA reads TGCAGTGCTTTGACAGGGGCTAACTATGGCTACACCTTC. This chain links TRBV20-1 with TRBJ1-2, with 8 bases fitting TRBD1. Trimming removed 5 bases from V and 0 bases from J; junction bases left unmatched: 2. CDR1 and CDR2 from the germline V gene are DFQATT and SNEGSKA (reference sequence). This CDR3 region has 13 residues.

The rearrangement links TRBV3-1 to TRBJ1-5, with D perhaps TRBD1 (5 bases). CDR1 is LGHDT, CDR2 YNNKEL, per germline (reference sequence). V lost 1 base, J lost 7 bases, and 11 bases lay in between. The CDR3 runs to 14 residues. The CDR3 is CASSQGGEGQPQHF. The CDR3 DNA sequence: TGTGCCAGCAGCCAAGGGGGGGAGGGGCAGCCCCAGCATTTT. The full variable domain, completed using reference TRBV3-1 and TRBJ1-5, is DTAVSQTPKYLVTQMGNDKSIKCEQNLGHDTMYWYKQDSKKFLKIMFSYNNKELIINETVPNRFSPKSPDKAHLNLHINSLELGDSAVYFCASSQGGEGQPQHFGDGTRLSIL.

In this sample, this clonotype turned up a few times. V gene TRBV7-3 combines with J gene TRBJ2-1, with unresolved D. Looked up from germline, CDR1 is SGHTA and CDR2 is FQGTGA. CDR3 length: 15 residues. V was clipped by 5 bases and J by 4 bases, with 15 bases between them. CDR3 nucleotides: TGTGCCAGCAGCCTACTAAACGCTGGGTACAATGAGCAGTTCTTC. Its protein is CASSLLNAGYNEQFF.